The next 28 T cell receptor beta chains were all read from a single sample in a study of CD8+CD57+ T cells in acquired aplastic anemia. In patients chosen for sequencing, flow cytometry had shown CD8+CD57+ cell expansion. TCR beta VDJ and CDR3 profiles were obtained from a genomic DNA template. Each CDR3 protein gets one entry after TCRdb re-called the reads with MiXCR. Of hundreds of thousands of distinct CDR3 sequences in the sample, more than 25% were seen once. Sequencing was carried out using sorted CD4+, CD8+, or CD8+CD57+ T cells (not recorded which) from PBMCs. Receptor source: a human donor with aplastic anemia.

Comment on this clonotype: A much larger clone is a single base away; this may be a read error. The V and J genes are TRBV29-1 and TRBJ2-1, with 10 positions matching TRBD2. This CDR3 spans 15 amino acids. Germline-derived CDR1 and CDR2 are SQVTM and ANQGSEA. The CDR3 spells CSVAGLASSYNAQFF. Written as DNA, the CDR3 is TGCAGCGTAGCGGGACTAGCGAGCTCCTACAATGCGCAGTTCTTC.

The rearrangement uses TRBV18 and TRBJ1-2, with a weak D call TRBD1 (6 bases). V was cut by 1 base and J by 4 bases, with 10 bases left in between. The CDR3 has 14 amino acids. Germline V gives CDR1 KGHSH, CDR2 LQKENI. CDR3 residues: CASSPQQGGYGYTF. DNA for the CDR3: TGTGCCAGCTCACCACAACAGGGTGGCTATGGCTACACCTTC.

This clonotype has at least ten counts. The rearrangement links TRBV20-1 to TRBJ2-5, with D hard to call. The CDR3 is 13 amino acids. The V and J ends lost 4 bases and 5 bases respectively, with 14 bases between them. From germline, CDR1 is DFQATT and CDR2 SNEGSKA (reference sequence). Here the CDR3 reads CSAMSGHGETQYF. CDR3 coding DNA: TGCAGTGCTATGTCGGGCCATGGTGAGACCCAGTACTTC.

This clonotype was recorded a few times. For the CDR3, the DNA is TGCGCCAGCAGCCAAGTTCGATGGGGACAGCCTTCCTACGAGCAGTACTTC. The encoded protein is CASSQVRWGQPSYEQYF. The V and J genes are TRBV4-1 and TRBJ2-7; 7 bases map to TRBD1. After removal of 1 base from V and 1 base from J, the junction contained 10 bases not matched to a gene. The CDR3 has 17 residues. Germline values: CDR1 MGHRA, CDR2 YSYEKL.

This clonotype showed up many times. The CDR3 end shows no conserved phenylalanine or tryptophan, and so a read error is likely. Because the CDR3's place on the DNA is in doubt, the DNA is left out and the CDR3 is given as listed by TCRdb. The chain links TRBV10-3 to TRBJ1-6; TRBD1 was called by the table and not checked on the DNA. Germline CDR1 reads ENHRY; CDR2 reads SYGVKD. The CDR3 is 11 amino acids in total, end residues counted. CDR3 region: CAISESRDGHS.

V usage is TRBV11-2 and J usage is TRBJ1-5, with 7 bases aligning to TRBD1. Germline assignment: CDR1 SGHAT and CDR2 FQNNGV. This CDR3 is built from 17 residues. The trim removed 5 bases at V and 7 bases at J, leaving 17 bases unmatched. The CDR3 here is CASSHNTGALGLQPQHF. For the CDR3, the DNA is TGTGCCAGCAGCCACAATACAGGGGCGCTGGGTTTGCAGCCCCAGCATTTT.

The chain uses TRBV7-9 and TRBJ2-1; unclear D gene. Per the germline V gene, CDR1 is SEHNR and CDR2 is FQNEAQ (reference sequence). The CDR3 loop spans 11 amino acids. V dropped 5 bases and J dropped 9 bases, with 8 bases sitting between them. The CDR3 region has the DNA TGTGCCAGCAGCCTAGAATTTGAGCAGTTCTTC. Amino acid sequence: CASSLEFEQFF. The whole variable domain, remainder taken from reference TRBV7-9 and TRBJ2-1, is DTGVSQNPRHKITKRGQNVTFRCDPISEHNRLYWYRQTLGQGPEFLTYFQNEAQLEKSRLLSDRFSAERPKGSFSTLEIQRTEQGDSAMYLCASSLEFEQFFGPGTRLTVL.

This rearrangement joins TRBV4-2 to TRBJ2-1, with unresolved D. The V and J ends lost 0 bases and 3 bases respectively, with 6 bases between them. The CDR3 totals 14 residues. The V gene's germline CDR1 is LGHNA and CDR2 YNFKEQ. CDR3 DNA: TGTGCCAGCAGCCAAGAGGGCGACTACAATGAGCAGTTCTTC. It yields the protein CASSQEGDYNEQFF.

The chain is built from TRBV5-1 and TRBJ1-2; D is undetermined. Germline assignment: CDR1 SGHRS and CDR2 YFSETQ. This CDR3 is built from 15 residues. V dropped 0 bases and J dropped 3 bases, with 12 bases sitting between them. CDR3 in amino acids: CASSLDPGMDYGYTF. The CDR3 DNA sequence: TGCGCCAGCAGCTTGGACCCGGGTATGGACTATGGCTACACCTTC.

This clonotype was picked up many times. The chain has TRBV10-3 and TRBJ2-3; D call uncertain. The CDR3 consists of 11 residues. CDR1 and CDR2 from the germline V gene are ENHRY and SYGVKD. Trimming stripped 4 bases from V and 5 bases from J, with 4 bases between. CDR3 protein: CAISGGDTQYF. As DNA, the CDR3 is TGTGCCATCAGTGGGGGAGATACGCAGTATTTT.

Worth noting for this clonotype: An end of the junction does not agree with germline; a read error may underlie this. This chain connects TRBV9 to TRBJ1-1; no reliable D call. The CDR3 totals 13 residues. Germline V lookup: CDR1 SGDLS, CDR2 YYNGEE. DNA for the CDR3: TGTGCCAGCAGCGGAGGCTTGAACACTGAAGTTTTCTTT. Translating gives CASSGGLNTEVFF.

This clonotype was detected many times. The chain employs TRBV25-1 and TRBJ2-2; D is unresolved. The CDR3 spans 15 residues. The germline V gene has CDR1 MGHDK and CDR2 SYGVNS. V was clipped by 3 bases and J by 3 bases, with 11 bases between them. CDR3 bases: TGTGCCAGCAGTGACACCACGAGCGACACCGGGGAGCTGTTTTTT. The encoded protein is CASSDTTSDTGELFF.

This clonotype was seen once. This sequence joins TRBV25-1 and TRBJ2-7; TRBD1 aligns across 7 bases. Germline lookup yields CDR1 MGHDK and CDR2 SYGVNS. J was trimmed by 2 bases and V by 4 bases; bases with no gene match: 8. CDR3 length: 15 residues. CDR3 DNA sequence: TGTGCCAGCAGTGCTAGAGAGACAGGGACCTACGAGCAGTACTTC. Translation: CASSARETGTYEQYF.

This clonotype was found a few times. V and J are TRBV9 and TRBJ2-1, with TRBD2 as a possible D gene (5 bases). The germline V gene encodes CDR1 SGDLS and CDR2 YYNGEE. With 3 bases removed from V and 0 bases from J, the gap between germline ends came to 10 bases. The CDR3 is 15 residues long. CDR3 residues: CASSEVASSYNEQFF. The CDR3 nucleotides are TGTGCCAGCAGCGAGGTAGCGAGCTCCTACAATGAGCAGTTCTTC.

The chain has TRBV19 and TRBJ1-2, with a weak D call TRBD1 (5 bases). Germline V CDR1 and CDR2: LNHDA, SQIVND (reference sequence). Trimming removed 9 bases at V and 7 bases at J, with 15 bases between. This CDR3 has 12 amino acids. CDR3 sequence (DNA): TGTGCCAGCAGTGGGGACGTGGGTGGCTACACCTTC. Translated, it gives CASSGDVGGYTF.

This clonotype was seen more than once but under ten times. Germline is not matched at one junction end, which may reflect a read error. This chain links TRBV5-1 with TRBJ1-1; D unresolved. The germline gives CDR1 SGHRS, CDR2 YFSETQ. The CDR3 covers 15 residues. CDR3 loop: CASNLGGIRSTEAFF. DNA of the CDR3: TGCGCCAGCAACTTGGGAGGGATCAGGAGCACTGAAGCTTTCTTT.

This chain uses TRBV15 with TRBJ2-1, with 8 bases aligning to TRBD2. Germline trimming cut 10 bases from V and 10 bases from J; bases unmatched to any gene: 15. This CDR3 has 14 residues. Germline V gives CDR1 LNHNV, CDR2 YYDKDF (reference sequence). DNA for the CDR3: TGTGCCAGCAGACTAGGAGCGGGGGCAGGGGAGCAGTTCTTC. It codes for CASRLGAGAGEQFF.

This clonotype was counted many times. The V and J genes are TRBV19 and TRBJ1-1; no reliable D call. V lost 3 bases, J lost 4 bases, and 12 bases lay in between. Germline assignment: CDR1 LNHDA and CDR2 SQIVND (reference sequence). The CDR3 loop spans 14 amino acids. This chain's CDR3 is CASSIRARTTEAFF. The CDR3 DNA reads TGTGCCAGTAGTATCCGGGCCCGCACCACTGAAGCTTTCTTT.

This clonotype appeared many times. This chain connects TRBV19 to TRBJ1-2; D unclear. V gave up 3 bases and J gave up 8 bases, with 7 bases separating them. Germline CDR1 LNHDA, CDR2 SQIVND (reference sequence). This CDR3 region has 11 residues. CDR3 DNA: TGTGCCAGTAGTATTCCCGACGGCTACACCTTC. Translating gives CASSIPDGYTF.

Only one count was recorded for this clonotype. This chain joins TRBV7-3 and TRBJ1-6; 10 positions match TRBD1. CDR3 length: 19 amino acids. J gave up 7 bases and V 3 bases, and 15 bases lay outside the gene matches. In germline, CDR1 is SGHTA, CDR2 FQGTGA. The CDR3 DNA is TGTGCCAGCAGCTTTCCCCCCACATCCGACAGGGGGCGGAATTCACCCCTCCACTTT. This sequence encodes CASSFPPTSDRGRNSPLHF.

This clonotype was counted many times. This chain uses TRBV2 with TRBJ2-7; D is possibly TRBD1 (6 bases). In germline, CDR1 is SNHLY, CDR2 FYNNEI. This CDR3 is 14 amino acids long. Between the trimmed V and J ends, which lost 7 bases and 0 bases, there was a span of 13 bases. The CDR3 region has the DNA TGTGCCAGCACCGTAGACAGGTACTCCTACGAGCAGTACTTC. Translating gives CASTVDRYSYEQYF. The entire variable domain, with the rest obtained from reference TRBV2 and TRBJ2-7, is as follows: EPEVTQTPSHQVTQMGQEVILRCVPISNHLYFYWYRQILGQKVEFLVSFYNNEISEKSEIFDDQFSVERPDGSNFTLKIRSTKLEDSAMYFCASTVDRYSYEQYFGPGTRLTVT.

DNA for the CDR3: TGTGCCATCAGTGGGATAGCGGGGGGAATAGAGACCCAGTACTTC. Translation: CAISGIAGGIETQYF. The V gene is TRBV10-3, the J gene TRBJ2-5; 10 bases are a match to TRBD2. Trimming removed 4 bases from V and 4 bases from J; junction bases left unmatched: 6. CDR1 and CDR2 (germline): ENHRY, SYGVKD. The CDR3 has 15 residues.

This clonotype was seen many times. The CDR3 sequence is CASSPGLNDAEAFF. CDR3 in DNA: TGCGCCAGCAGCCCAGGACTGAATGACGCGGAAGCTTTCTTT. The gene calls are TRBV10-1 and TRBJ1-1; D unresolved. The V end was cut by 6 bases, the J end by 8 bases, with 19 bases between. There are 14 residues in the CDR3. Germline lookup yields CDR1 WNHNN and CDR2 SYGVQD (reference sequence).

This clonotype was counted ten times or more. In DNA, the CDR3 is TGCGCCAGCAGCCAGAAGACAGAATTCTATGGCTACACCTTC. It encodes CASSQKTEFYGYTF. V and J are TRBV4-3 and TRBJ1-2, with a weak D call TRBD1 (5 bases). The CDR3 spans 14 residues. Trimming took 3 bases from V and 4 from J, leaving 12 bases between them. Germline V CDR1 and CDR2: LGHNA, YSLEER.

This chain uses TRBV4-3 with TRBJ2-1; TRBD2 matches 7 bases. With V trimmed by 3 bases and J by 6 bases, 8 bases remained unmatched. CDR3 length: 15 amino acids. Germline CDR1 reads LGHNA; CDR2 reads YSLEER. CDR3 in amino acids: CASSQLCRGVNEQFF. As DNA, the CDR3 is TGCGCCAGCAGCCAGCTGTGTCGGGGGGTCAATGAGCAGTTCTTC.

The chain joins TRBV5-1 to TRBJ2-5; 9 nucleotides line up with TRBD2. With V trimmed by 5 bases and J by 4 bases, 9 bases remained unmatched. Germline lookup yields CDR1 SGHRS and CDR2 YFSETQ. CDR3 size: 15 residues. The DNA of the CDR3 is TGCGCCAGCAGTTCCGGGACTAGCCTCCGAGAGACCCAGTACTTC. Protein sequence: CASSSGTSLRETQYF.

This clonotype showed up many times. The CDR3 is CASVTPGQAVLTDTQYF. As DNA, the CDR3 is TGTGCCAGCGTAACGCCAGGACAGGCGGTTCTCACAGATACGCAGTATTTT. The J gene is TRBJ2-3, the V gene TRBV2, with 7 bases that match TRBD1. V lost 8 bases and J lost 2; bases outside the gene matches: 16. The CDR3 consists of 17 residues. Looked up from germline, CDR1 is SNHLY and CDR2 is FYNNEI.

The chain uses TRBV9 and TRBJ2-3; no clear D. V was cut by 7 bases and J by 8 bases, with 14 bases left in between. The CDR3 covers 12 residues. Germline V gives CDR1 SGDLS, CDR2 YYNGEE. The CDR3 DNA sequence: TGTGCCAGCGGGGATGAGACGAGTACGCAGTATTTT. This translates into CASGDETSTQYF.